These T cell receptor beta chains were read from a single sample in a study of blood T cell repertoires in COVID-19. Sequencing used immunoSEQ multiplex PCR; TCRdb keeps in-frame clones, though not all of them. The table shows about 36,000 clones, with around 80% occurring only once. Sequenced material: peripheral blood. The receptors come from a man aged 55 to 69 with acute or convalescent COVID-19. Both conserved end residues are part of each CDR3. The D gene is left open where the match is weak. Clone size, where shown, is once, few, many, or a class for clones that have expanded.

d_call,j_call,clone_size,v_call,cdr3_nt,cdr3_aa
.,TRBJ1-4,.,TRBV7-9,TGTGCCAGCAGCCCATTAGCAACTAATGAAAAACTGTTTTTT,CASSPLATNEKLFF
.,TRBJ2-7,.,TRBV3-1/TRBV3-2,TGTGCCAGCAGCCATTCCGGCTACGAGCAGTACTTC,CASSHSGYEQYF
TRBD2,TRBJ2-1,.,TRBV11-2,TGTGCCAGCAGCACCGGGGTAGCCGGGACTAGGAACAATGAGCAGTTCTTC,CASSTGVAGTRNNEQFF
TRBD2,TRBJ2-3,few,TRBV30,TGTGCCACCGGACTAGCGGGAGAGGGGGGCACAGATACGCAGTATTTT,CATGLAGEGGTDTQYF
.,TRBJ2-5,.,TRBV9,TGTGCCAGCAGCGCCCACAGGATGATGGGAGAGACCCAGTACTTC,CASSAHRMMGETQYF
TRBD1,TRBJ1-1,.,TRBV5-4,TGTGCCAGCAGCACGGGACAGGGGGGAACTGAAGCTTTCTTT,CASSTGQGGTEAFF
.,TRBJ2-7,.,TRBV5-1,TGCGCCAGCAGCTCGGGACTCTCCTACGAGCAGTACTTC,CASSSGLSYEQYF
TRBD1,TRBJ2-3,.,TRBV9,TGTGCCAGCAGCCCTCAAATCGGGACAGGGGACACAGATACGCAGTATTTT,CASSPQIGTGDTDTQYF
.,TRBJ2-1,once,TRBV5-5,TGTGCCAGCAGCTGGGGCTTCGGAGCCTACAATGAGCAGTTCTTC,CASSWGFGAYNEQFF
TRBD1,TRBJ2-1,.,TRBV5-4,TGTGCCAGCAGCGTACAGGGGAGAAATGAGCAGTTCTTC,CASSVQGRNEQFF
.,TRBJ2-5,.,TRBV5-6,TGTGCCAGCAGCTTGGGACAGGGAGGCCGAGAGACCCAGTACTTC,CASSLGQGGRETQYF
TRBD2,TRBJ2-5,once,TRBV25-1,TGTGCCAGCAGTGATTTGACTAGCGGGGGGGAGACCCAGTACTTC,CASSDLTSGGETQYF
TRBD1,TRBJ1-2,few,TRBV10-3,TGTGCCATCACTGGGGACAGGGAAGGCTACACCTTC,CAITGDREGYTF
.,TRBJ2-1,.,TRBV5-1,TGCGCCAGCAGCTTGGGGGGGACAGAGCAGTTCTTC,CASSLGGTEQFF
.,TRBJ2-2,few,TRBV6-5,TGTGCCAGCAGTAACAGCGGCACCGGGGAGCTGTTTTTT,CASSNSGTGELFF
.,TRBJ2-5,.,TRBV7-8,TGTGCCAGCAGCTTAGCGGGGATCGGGGGAGGTAGAGAGACCCAGTACTTC,CASSLAGIGGGRETQYF
.,TRBJ2-3,.,TRBV7-9,TGTGCCAGCAGCGTGTCTTCCTACGATACGCAGTATTTT,CASSVSSYDTQYF
.,TRBJ2-7,few,TRBV4-1,TGCGCCAGCAGCCAAGACCCAGTTTCCTACGAGCAGTACTTC,CASSQDPVSYEQYF
.,TRBJ1-1,.,TRBV6-6,TGTGCCAGCAGCCCTAGCCTGGAGGGCACTGAAGCTTTCTTT,CASSPSLEGTEAFF
TRBD1,TRBJ1-1,many,TRBV27,TGTGCCAGCAGTCCCGAGGGACAGGGAGGAACTGAAGCTTTCTTT,CASSPEGQGGTEAFF
TRBD1,TRBJ1-2,.,TRBV6-6,TGTGCCAGCATGATGGGACAGGGGAACTATGGCTACACCTTC,CASMMGQGNYGYTF
.,TRBJ1-2,few,TRBV6-1,TGTGCCAGCAGCGAAGGGTTAAGCGGGGGCTACACCTTC,CASSEGLSGGYTF
TRBD1,TRBJ1-2,.,TRBV13,TGTGCCAGCAGCCCACAGGGGGCGAGGAACTATGGCTACACCTTC,CASSPQGARNYGYTF
.,TRBJ2-1,.,TRBV5-1,TGCGCCAGCAGCTCCGACTCGACCGGCAGTGAGCAGTTCTTC,CASSSDSTGSEQFF
TRBD1,TRBJ2-2,.,TRBV6-5,TGTGCCGCGGTTGGGAGGTCAGGGGGCGGCGGGGAGCTGTTTTTT,CAAVGRSGGGGELFF